The 11 T cell receptor beta chains presented below share a single source sample, sequenced in a study of T-cell reconstitution after alpha-beta-depleted transplantation in children. TCRbeta library construction was performed incorporating unique molecular identifiers. TCRdb redid the calling of the PCR reads with MiXCR, one entry per CDR3 protein. This sample has 150,000 to 250,000 distinct CDR3 sequences, with roughly 6.3% found just once. The sequencing used PBMCs, collected before TCRalphabeta/CD19-depleted stem cell transplant. These receptors all come from a girl under three years old with combined immunodeficiency, due to receive a stem cell transplant.

This clonotype occurred many times. The genes are TRBV28 and TRBJ2-7; D is unclear. The CDR3 totals 11 residues. Trimming left V 3 bases short and J 3 bases short, with 3 bases between. The germline V gene encodes CDR1 MDHEN and CDR2 SYDVKM. The CDR3 sequence: CASSLYYEQYF. The CDR3 DNA reads as TGTGCCAGCAGTTTGTACTACGAGCAGTACTTC.

This clonotype was observed a handful of times. This chain uses TRBV29-1 with TRBJ1-2, with D possibly TRBD1 on 5 matching bases. The CDR3 is 15 amino acids. V was trimmed by 6 bases and J by 6 bases, leaving 23 bases between them. Germline V CDR1 and CDR2: SQVTM, ANQGSEA. Written as DNA, the CDR3 is TGCAGCGTGAGTTTTTTCTTGGGACCAGAGGATGGCTACACCTTC. This translates into CSVSFFLGPEDGYTF.

This clonotype has at least ten counts. CDR3: CSARDSGQGPSSYYEQYF. The CDR3 coding sequence is TGCAGTGCTAGAGATTCGGGACAGGGACCATCGTCGTACTACGAGCAGTACTTC. The V gene is TRBV20-1, the J gene TRBJ2-7; 9 bases line up with TRBD1. Trimming cost V 0 bases and J 3 bases; bases outside gene matches: 15. The CDR3 has 18 residues. CDR1 DFQATT and CDR2 SNEGSKA come from the germline V gene (reference sequence).

This clonotype was seen at least ten times. The V and J genes are TRBV18 and TRBJ1-1, with 8 bases identical to TRBD1. Germline CDR1 reads KGHSH; CDR2 reads LQKENI. Losses at the gene ends were 4 bases for V and 3 bases for J; bases not matched to a gene: 4. The CDR3 runs to 14 residues. CDR3 in amino acids: CASSLDRGYTEAFF. CDR3 nucleotides: TGTGCCAGCTCACTCGACAGGGGTTACACTGAAGCTTTCTTT.

This clonotype was recorded at least ten times. CDR3 sequence: CASSLAPSGAAYNEQFF. The CDR3 coding sequence is TGTGCCAGCAGCTTAGCGCCGTCGGGGGCAGCCTACAATGAGCAGTTCTTC. J is TRBJ2-1 and V is TRBV7-2; D is perhaps TRBD1 or TRBD2 (6 bases each). The CDR3 is made up of 17 amino acids. Germline values: CDR1 SGHTA, CDR2 FQGNSA. V was trimmed by 0 bases and J by 2 bases, leaving 14 bases between them. Looking up the rest from reference TRBV7-2 and TRBJ2-1 gives the full variable domain: GAGVSQSPSNKVTEKGKDVELRCDPISGHTALYWYRQSLGQGLEFLIYFQGNSAPDKSGLPSDRFSAERTGGSVSTLTIQRTQQEDSAVYLCASSLAPSGAAYNEQFFGPGTRLTVL.

There are many counts of this clonotype. V gene TRBV7-8 combines with J gene TRBJ2-4; 13 bases line up with TRBD2. The CDR3 runs 15 residues. V trimming: 0 bases; J trimming: 7 bases; junction bases outside the gene matches: 0. Germline V gives CDR1 SGHVS, CDR2 FQNEAQ. CDR3 bases: TGTGCCAGCAGCTTAGCGGGACTAGCGGGGAACATTCAGTACTTC. This translates into CASSLAGLAGNIQYF.

This clonotype was observed many times. The chain employs TRBV24-1 and TRBJ2-3; D may match TRBD1 or TRBD2 (6 bases each). V shed 4 bases and J shed 4 bases, with 11 bases lying between them. Germline V CDR1 and CDR2: KGHDR, SFDVKD. The CDR3 loop spans 14 amino acids. This CDR3 is CATSDTGGADTQYF. The CDR3, as DNA: TGTGCCACCAGTGACACCGGGGGCGCAGATACGCAGTATTTT.

This clonotype was counted many times. The chain carries TRBV29-1 and TRBJ2-1; D is uncertain. In germline, CDR1 is SQVTM, CDR2 ANQGSEA. The length of the CDR3 is 15 residues. CDR3 loop: CTTQTAYYFYNEQFF. The CDR3 DNA sequence: TGCACGACCCAAACTGCCTATTATTTCTACAATGAGCAGTTCTTC.

This clonotype was seen many times. This chain links TRBV20-1 with TRBJ1-1; the D is unclear. V was shortened by 1 base and J by 1 base, with 10 bases between the two germline ends. Germline V CDR1 and CDR2: DFQATT, SNEGSKA (reference sequence). The CDR3 consists of 14 residues. CDR3 bases: TGCAGTGCTAGAGTGAACAGCGAGAACACTGAAGCTTTCTTT. The encoded protein is CSARVNSENTEAFF.

This clonotype was seen repeatedly, ten times or more. The rearrangement joins TRBV20-1 to TRBJ1-1; D possibly corresponds to TRBD1 (5 bases). The CDR3 contains 23 residues. In germline, CDR1 is DFQATT, CDR2 SNEGSKA (reference sequence). V lost 0 bases and J lost 0, with 35 bases in between. CDR3 protein: CSARDVFKHAAWGYGALNTEAFF. CDR3 sequence (DNA): TGCAGTGCTAGAGATGTTTTTAAGCACGCGGCATGGGGCTACGGGGCCCTGAACACTGAAGCTTTCTTT.

This clonotype was seen ten or more times. The genes are TRBV25-1 and TRBJ2-3; D possibly uses TRBD1 or TRBD2 (5 bases each). Germline V CDR1 and CDR2: MGHDK, SYGVNS. The CDR3 sequence is 13 residues long. Trimming pared 3 bases from V and 2 bases from J, leaving 6 bases between. CDR3 bases: TGTGCCAGCAGTGATGGGACCACAGATACGCAGTATTTT. Encoded protein: CASSDGTTDTQYF.